In this sample, the clone carrying this T cell receptor (beta chain) is medium-sized. Antigen specificity is unknown. CDR3 length: 13 amino acids. Germline V CDR1 and CDR2: LNHDA, SQIVND (reference sequence). V lost 5 bases, J lost 1 base, and 9 bases lay in between. Peripheral blood genomic DNA, not sorted cells or RNA, was the template. The record originates from a study of T cell repertoires in aging, cancer and after chemotherapy. The study's findings and limits: In healthy donors, age-related TCR diversity loss mainly reflected lost richness.

Multiplex touch-down PCR with TRB-A/B primers amplified rearranged V-D-J TRB sequences. Each CDR3 protein is one row after TCRdb ran MiXCR on the multiplex PCR reads. This sample has roughly 8,600 distinct CDR3 sequences; under 35% occur once, and the top ten carry about 10%. The chain couples TRBV19 to TRBJ2-7, with unresolved D. Sequenced sample: blood. The receptor comes from a human donor in good health. CDR3 DNA sequence: TGTGCCAGTAGTCCTCCAGGATCCTACGAGCAGTACTTC. Its translation: CASSPPGSYEQYF.